One and the same sample provided the 13 T cell receptor beta chains below, sequenced in a study of Ad26.COV2.S vaccination and SARS-CoV-2 variants. Regarding treatment: about 20 received Ad26.COV2.S at low or high dose, single or two shots; about 5 received placebo; per-sample allocation not given. Following the first vaccine or placebo injection, samples were taken on day 63. Some clones are missing from TCRdb's copy, which holds only in-frame ones; the method was immunoSEQ multiplex PCR. The table has about 480,000 clones, around 90% seen once. Source: peripheral blood, taken in a trial of Ad26.COV2.S vaccine versus placebo. These receptors came from a person between 18 and 65 years old who received the Ad26.COV2.S COVID-19 vaccine or a placebo.

This rearrangement joins TRBV27 to TRBJ1-5, with 7 bases matching TRBD1. The germline V gene has CDR1 MNHEY and CDR2 SMNVEV (reference sequence). With V trimmed by 7 bases and J by 2 bases, 11 bases remained unmatched. The CDR3 is made up of 16 amino acids. CDR3 in amino acids: CASMRSGGMGNQPQHF. The CDR3 nucleotides are TGTGCCAGCATGCGATCAGGGGGGATGGGCAATCAGCCCCAGCATTTT.

V gene TRBV3-1 (or the pseudogene TRBV3-2) combines with J gene TRBJ2-2; no firm D call. V gave up 6 bases and J gave up 2 bases, with 13 bases separating them. This CDR3 has 15 amino acids. The V gene's germline CDR1 is LGHDT and CDR2 YNNKEL (reference sequence). In DNA, the CDR3 is TGTGCCAGCAGTCCCTTCTGGGGAAACACCGGGGAGCTGTTTTTT. Protein product: CASSPFWGNTGELFF.

The genes are TRBV18 and TRBJ1-5, with D possibly being TRBD1 (5 bases). V dropped 1 base and J dropped 7 bases, with 14 bases sitting between them. The CDR3 loop spans 15 amino acids. Germline CDR1 reads KGHSH; CDR2 reads LQKENI. The CDR3 bases are TGTGCCAGCTCACCACTAAGGGGCCAAGAACAGCCCCAGCATTTT. This gives the protein CASSPLRGQEQPQHF.

The rearrangement joins TRBV6-1 to TRBJ1-5; D is ambiguous. The germline V gene has CDR1 MNHNS and CDR2 SASEGT. This CDR3 comprises 15 residues. With 0 bases removed from V and 4 bases from J, the gap between germline ends came to 10 bases. CDR3: CASSEAMASNQPQHF. The CDR3 DNA sequence: TGTGCCAGCAGTGAAGCAATGGCCAGTAATCAGCCCCAGCATTTT.

This clone was counted once. This chain uses TRBV2 with TRBJ1-2; a possible D gene is TRBD1 (5 bases). CDR1 is SNHLY, CDR2 FYNNEI, per germline. Trimming pared 3 bases from V and 7 bases from J, leaving 15 bases between. This CDR3 has 14 amino acids. DNA for the CDR3: TGTGCCAGCAGTGATACAGGTAGCTATGGTGGCTACACCTTC. Its translation: CASSDTGSYGGYTF. Full variable domain (outside the CDR3, taken from reference TRBV2 and TRBJ1-2): EPEVTQTPSHQVTQMGQEVILRCVPISNHLYFYWYRQILGQKVEFLVSFYNNEISEKSEIFDDQFSVERPDGSNFTLKIRSTKLEDSAMYFCASSDTGSYGGYTFGSGTRLTVV.

Only one count was recorded for this clone. This chain uses TRBV9 with TRBJ2-7; no clear D gene. Trimming cost V 0 bases and J 5 bases, with 9 bases left between them. The CDR3 contains 13 residues. Looked up from germline, CDR1 is SGDLS and CDR2 is YYNGEE. This CDR3 is CASSVGIGNEQYF. In nucleotides, the CDR3 is TGTGCCAGCAGCGTAGGTATAGGGAACGAGCAGTACTTC.

The gene calls are TRBV11-2 and TRBJ1-6; D is undetermined. CDR1 is SGHAT, CDR2 FQNNGV, per germline. This CDR3 has 15 amino acids. Trimming removed 0 bases at V and 3 bases at J, with 6 bases between. CDR3 residues: CASSLDLIYNSPLHF. DNA of the CDR3: TGTGCCAGCAGCTTAGACCTGATCTATAATTCACCCCTCCACTTT. The full variable domain, its missing parts supplied by reference TRBV11-2 and TRBJ1-6, is EAGVAQSPRYKIIEKRQSVAFWCNPISGHATLYWYQQILGQGPKLLIQFQNNGVVDDSQLPKDRFSAERLKGVDSTLKIQPAKLEDSAVYLCASSLDLIYNSPLHFGNGTRLTVT.

The sample holds a few counts of this clone. The chain uses TRBV5-4 and TRBJ1-5; 7 bases are shared with TRBD1. The CDR3 sequence is 15 residues long. The V and J ends lost 3 bases and 0 bases, in that order; junction bases with no gene match: 3. In germline, CDR1 is SGHNT, CDR2 YYREEE (reference sequence). The CDR3 coding sequence is TGTGCCAGCAGCTCCGGACAGGATAGCAATCAGCCCCAGCATTTT. Translated: CASSSGQDSNQPQHF.

This chain connects TRBV27 to TRBJ2-1; possibly TRBD1 for D (5 bases). Germline CDR1 reads MNHEY; CDR2 reads SMNVEV (reference sequence). This CDR3 spans 14 amino acids. The germline V and J ends were trimmed by 4 bases and 0 bases, with 7 bases remaining between them. This CDR3 is CASSWTNSYNEQFF. The CDR3 region has the DNA TGTGCCAGCAGTTGGACAAACTCCTACAATGAGCAGTTCTTC.

The chain carries TRBV9 and TRBJ2-1, with 13 bases lining up with TRBD2. CDR3 length: 15 amino acids. V was pared by 3 bases and J by 9 bases, with 6 bases of the junction left unmatched. The V gene's germline CDR1 is SGDLS and CDR2 YYNGEE. DNA of the CDR3: TGTGCCAGCAGCGGGACTAGCGGGAGAAGTGGTGAGCAGTTCTTC. Its protein product is CASSGTSGRSGEQFF.

The count of this clone is one. The V call is TRBV27, the J call TRBJ1-5; perhaps TRBD1 as D (5 bases). In germline, CDR1 is MNHEY, CDR2 SMNVEV (reference sequence). The CDR3 covers 15 residues. V was shortened by 8 bases and J by 2 bases, with 16 bases between the two germline ends. CDR3: CASSGSPGGNQPQHF. In DNA form, the CDR3 reads TGTGCCAGCTCCGGTAGCCCGGGGGGCAATCAGCCCCAGCATTTT.

The rearrangement joins TRBV3-1 (or the pseudogene TRBV3-2) to TRBJ1-1, with D maybe TRBD1 (6 bases). Germline CDR1 is LGHDT and CDR2 is YNNKEL (reference sequence). V was pared by 8 bases and J by 3 bases, with 7 bases between. The CDR3 extends over 11 amino acids. The CDR3 sequence: CASRQDTEAFF. The CDR3, as DNA: TGTGCCAGCCGACAGGACACTGAAGCTTTCTTT.

The genes are TRBV5-4 and TRBJ2-5, with D uncertain. This CDR3 is built from 14 residues. Looked up from germline, CDR1 is SGHNT and CDR2 is YYREEE (reference sequence). The ends were cut back, 2 bases at V and 5 bases at J, with 13 bases in the middle. CDR3 bases: TGTGCCAGCAGCTTTAAGGCGCCGATGGAGACCCAGTACTTC. It translates to CASSFKAPMETQYF.